A selection of T cell receptor beta chains follows, all from one sample in a study of read filtering for tumor transcriptome and immune sequencing. TCRdb independently ran MiXCR on the reads; one entry per CDR3 protein. Of about 28,000 distinct CDR3 sequences in the sample, under 15% were seen once. Sequences were obtained from a population of CD138-negative cells sorted from bone marrow. These TCRs come from a donor aged 40 or older with multiple myeloma. CDR3s include the opening cysteine and the closing phenylalanine or tryptophan. The D gene is left open where the match is weak. Some rows mark clone size as missing; the rest say once, few, many or name a class of expanded clone.

clone_size,cdr3_length,j_call,d_call,v_call,cdr3_aa,cdr3_nt
.,16,TRBJ2-1,.,TRBV7-3,CASSSAGGGSYNEQFF,TGTGCCAGCAGCTCAGCAGGGGGGGGCTCCTACAATGAGCAGTTCTTC
few,13,TRBJ2-5,.,TRBV10-3,CAISDLGQETQYF,TGTGCCATCAGTGATTTGGGACAAGAGACCCAGTACTTC
many,17,TRBJ2-6,TRBD1,TRBV5-1,CASSLRQGASGANVLTF,TGCGCCAGCAGCTTGAGACAGGGGGCTTCAGGGGCCAACGTCCTGACTTTC
many,15,TRBJ2-5,.,TRBV9,CASSPNLGAEPTQYF,TGTGCCAGCAGCCCTAACCTCGGGGCCGAACCGACCCAGTACTTC
many,12,TRBJ2-7,.,TRBV5-1,CASTDAAYEQYF,TGCGCCAGCACGGACGCAGCCTACGAGCAGTACTTC
.,16,TRBJ2-1,TRBD2,TRBV11-2,CASSLAGTSGRDEQFF,TGTGCCAGCAGCTTAGCCGGGACTAGCGGGAGGGATGAGCAGTTCTTC
many,13,TRBJ2-7,.,TRBV27,CASSLYGGAEQYF,TGTGCCAGCAGTTTATACGGTGGGGCCGAGCAGTACTTC
many,12,TRBJ2-1,.,TRBV28,CASSNRVNEQFF,TGTGCCAGCAGTAACAGGGTCAATGAGCAGTTCTTC
.,14,TRBJ2-3,.,TRBV20-1,CSLRGGVGTDTQYF,TGCAGTCTGAGGGGGGGAGTAGGAACAGATACGCAGTATTTT
many,15,TRBJ2-7,.,TRBV5-1,CASSFRQDVSYEQYF,TGCGCCAGCAGCTTTCGGCAGGATGTCTCCTACGAGCAGTACTTC
many,16,TRBJ2-5,TRBD2,TRBV4-2,CASSQDRGRDQETQYF,TGTGCCAGCAGCCAAGATCGCGGGAGAGATCAAGAGACCCAGTACTTC
many,15,TRBJ1-5,.,TRBV19,CASSGMTGHNQPQHF,TGTGCCAGTAGTGGCATGACAGGTCACAATCAGCCCCAGCATTTT
many,17,TRBJ2-1,.,TRBV19,CASSMPLGRVAYNEQFF,TGTGCCAGTAGTATGCCCCTTGGCAGGGTCGCTTACAATGAGCAGTTCTTC
many,14,TRBJ2-7,.,TRBV5-6,CASTRGGGYYEQYF,TGTGCCAGCACCCGAGGGGGAGGTTACTACGAGCAGTACTTC
few,13,TRBJ2-7,.,TRBV20-1,CSASSDYPYEQYF,TGCAGTGCTAGCAGTGACTATCCCTACGAGCAGTACTTC
.,14,TRBJ2-5,.,TRBV5-6,CASSSLRGGETQYF,TGTGCCAGCAGTTCGTTGCGTGGGGGGGAGACCCAGTACTTC
many,15,TRBJ2-6,.,TRBV12-3/TRBV12-4,CASSLMRAGANVLTF,TGTGCCAGCAGTTTAATGAGGGCTGGGGCCAACGTCCTGACTTTC
many,16,TRBJ2-5,.,TRBV7-9,CASSSAWTKGRETQYF,TGTGCCAGCAGCTCCGCCTGGACCAAAGGACGGGAGACCCAGTACTTC
many,16,TRBJ2-5,.,TRBV5-5,CASSATLRTVQETQYF,TGTGCCAGCAGCGCGACCCTGAGGACAGTCCAAGAGACCCAGTACTTC
.,19,TRBJ2-7,TRBD2,TRBV20-1,CSARGTVGTSGQSSYEQYF,TGCAGTGCTAGAGGTACAGTCGGGACTAGCGGGCAGAGCTCCTACGAGCAGTACTTC
many,16,TRBJ1-6,.,TRBV9,CASSAGPLEGASPLHF,TGTGCCAGCAGCGCCGGACCGTTGGAAGGGGCGTCTCCCCTCCACTTT
.,15,TRBJ2-7,.,TRBV12-3/TRBV12-4,CASKGDPGDSYEQYF,TGTGCCAGCAAAGGGGACCCCGGGGACTCCTACGAGCAGTACTTC
many,17,TRBJ2-2,TRBD1,TRBV19,CASSIYTGQGAVGELFF,TGTGCCAGTAGTATATATACGGGACAGGGGGCCGTCGGGGAGCTGTTTTTT
many,15,TRBJ2-3,TRBD2,TRBV5-4,CASSSTAGAPDTQYF,TGTGCCAGCAGCTCTACAGCGGGAGCCCCAGATACGCAGTATTTT
many,15,TRBJ2-2,.,TRBV19,CASNKAVAPIGELFF,TGTGCCAGTAATAAAGCGGTGGCCCCCATCGGGGAGCTGTTTTTT
many,14,TRBJ2-2,TRBD2,TRBV5-1,CASTREGLAGELFF,TGCGCCAGCACGAGGGAGGGCCTCGCCGGGGAGCTGTTTTTT
once,14,TRBJ2-3,.,TRBV11-3,CASSFGASTDTQYF,TGTGCCAGCAGCTTCGGGGCTAGCACAGATACGCAGTATTTT
many,17,TRBJ2-1,TRBD2,TRBV7-2,CASSLAQSGTLYNEQFF,TGTGCCAGCAGCTTAGCCCAAAGCGGGACCTTATACAATGAGCAGTTCTTC
many,14,TRBJ1-1,.,TRBV12-3/TRBV12-4,CASSLRGSNRKAFF,TGTGCCAGCAGTTTAAGGGGGTCCAACCGAAAAGCTTTCTTT
many,11,TRBJ1-6,.,TRBV20-1,CSAERMGFLHF,TGCAGTGCTGAGCGAATGGGGTTCCTCCACTTT
many,12,TRBJ1-1,.,TRBV29-1,CSVSREWTEAFF,TGCAGCGTCTCCAGGGAATGGACTGAAGCTTTCTTT
many,14,TRBJ2-7,TRBD1,TRBV5-1,CASSSGQGMSEQYF,TGCGCCAGCAGCTCGGGACAGGGGATGAGCGAGCAGTACTTC
many,12,TRBJ2-7,.,TRBV9,CASLALRSEQYF,TGTGCCAGCCTAGCTTTGCGGTCCGAGCAGTACTTC
many,17,TRBJ2-1,TRBD2,TRBV2,CASSPDRGGSSYNEQFF,TGTGCCAGCAGCCCAGATCGCGGGGGGAGCTCCTACAATGAGCAGTTCTTC
many,14,TRBJ1-1,.,TRBV5-1,CASSVGHRVDEAFF,TGCGCCAGCAGCGTAGGCCACCGGGTGGATGAAGCTTTCTTT